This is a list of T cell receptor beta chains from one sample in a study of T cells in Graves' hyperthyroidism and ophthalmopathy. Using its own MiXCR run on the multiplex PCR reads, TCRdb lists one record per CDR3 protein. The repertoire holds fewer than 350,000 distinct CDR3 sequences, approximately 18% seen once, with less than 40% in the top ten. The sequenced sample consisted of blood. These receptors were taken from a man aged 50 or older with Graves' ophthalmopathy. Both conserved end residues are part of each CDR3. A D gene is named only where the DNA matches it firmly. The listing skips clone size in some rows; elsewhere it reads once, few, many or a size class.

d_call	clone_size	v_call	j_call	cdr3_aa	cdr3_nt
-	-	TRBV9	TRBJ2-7	CASSVGGSTYEQYF	TGTGCCAGCAGCGTAGGCGGCAGTACCTACGAGCAGTACTTC
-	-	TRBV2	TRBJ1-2	CASSVGGGHYGYTF	TGTGCCAGCAGTGTGGGGGGGGGCCACTATGGCTACACCTTC
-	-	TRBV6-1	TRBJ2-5	CASSSGHQETQYF	TGTGCCAGCAGCTCGGGACACCAAGAGACCCAGTACTTC
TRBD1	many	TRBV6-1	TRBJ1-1	CASRTGHGATEAFF	TGTGCCAGCAGGACAGGGCATGGAGCCACTGAAGCTTTCTTT
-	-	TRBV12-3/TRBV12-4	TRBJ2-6	CASSLPGVVNVLTF	TGTGCCAGCAGTCTTCCCGGGGTGGTCAACGTCCTGACTTTC
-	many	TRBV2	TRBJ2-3	CASRGLTGPPDTQYF	TGTGCCAGCAGAGGCCTTACAGGGCCCCCGGATACGCAGTATTTT
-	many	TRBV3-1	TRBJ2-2	CASREAGELFF	TGTGCCAGCCGAGAGGCCGGGGAGCTGTTTTTT
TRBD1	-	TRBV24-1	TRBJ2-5	CATSDSGQGKVETQYF	TGTGCCACCAGTGATTCCGGACAGGGTAAAGTAGAGACCCAGTACTTC
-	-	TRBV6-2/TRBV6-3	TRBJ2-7	CASGYGRESEQYF	TGTGCCAGCGGTTACGGGCGGGAAAGCGAGCAGTACTTC
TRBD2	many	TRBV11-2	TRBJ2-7	CASKTTSGSNEQYF	TGTGCCAGCAAGACCACTAGCGGGAGCAACGAGCAGTACTTC
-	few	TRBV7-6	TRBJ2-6	CASSSQGTGANVLTF	TGTGCCAGCAGCTCGCAGGGTACTGGGGCCAACGTCCTGACTTTC
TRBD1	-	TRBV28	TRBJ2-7	CASSPTTGSYEQYF	TGTGCCAGCAGCCCGACGACAGGGTCCTACGAGCAGTACTTC
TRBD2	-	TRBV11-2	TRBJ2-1	CASSSRTSADNEQFF	TGTGCCAGCAGCTCCCGGACTAGCGCCGACAATGAGCAGTTCTTC
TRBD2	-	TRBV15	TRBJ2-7	CATSRDSGSYEQYF	TGTGCCACCAGCAGAGACAGCGGGAGCTACGAGCAGTACTTC
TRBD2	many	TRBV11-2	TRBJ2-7	CASSQTSGHFYEQYF	TGTGCCAGCAGCCAAACTAGCGGCCATTTCTACGAGCAGTACTTC
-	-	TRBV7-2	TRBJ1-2	CASSPEQGRSGYTF	TGTGCCAGCAGCCCGGAACAGGGACGAAGTGGCTACACCTTC
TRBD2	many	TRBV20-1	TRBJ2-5	CSARETSGRGETQYF	TGCAGTGCTAGAGAGACTAGCGGGAGGGGGGAGACCCAGTACTTC
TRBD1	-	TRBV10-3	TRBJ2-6	CAITGTGSGSGANVLTF	TGTGCCATCACAGGGACAGGGTCGGGCTCTGGGGCCAACGTCCTGACTTTC
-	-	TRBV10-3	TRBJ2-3	CAISDRDNTDTQYF	TGTGCCATCAGTGACCGGGACAACACAGATACGCAGTATTTT
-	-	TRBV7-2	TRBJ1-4	CASSLGTVKEKLFF	TGTGCCAGCAGCTTAGGGACAGTGAAGGAAAAACTGTTTTTT
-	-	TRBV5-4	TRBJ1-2	CASSASLATDPNYGYTF	TGTGCCAGCAGCGCTAGCTTGGCGACAGACCCCAACTATGGCTACACCTTC
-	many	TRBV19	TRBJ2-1	CASSTRVNEQFF	TGTGCCAGTAGTACTAGAGTCAATGAGCAGTTCTTC
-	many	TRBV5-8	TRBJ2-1	CASSPGTREDEQFF	TGTGCCAGCAGCCCCGGGACAAGGGAGGATGAGCAGTTCTTC
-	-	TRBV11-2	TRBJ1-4	CASSLDYEKLFF	TGTGCCAGCAGCTTAGATTATGAAAAACTGTTTTTT
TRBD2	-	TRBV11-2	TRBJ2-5	CASSPGLAGVTETQYF	TGTGCCAGCAGCCCCGGACTAGCGGGAGTAACGGAGACCCAGTACTTC
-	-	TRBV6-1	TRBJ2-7	CASSSTGRISSYEQYF	TGTGCCAGCAGTTCCACGGGACGGATAAGCTCCTACGAGCAGTACTTC
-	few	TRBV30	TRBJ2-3	CAWSVTDTQYF	TGTGCCTGGAGTGTCACAGATACGCAGTATTTT
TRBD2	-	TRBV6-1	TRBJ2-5	CASAGTSRAETQYF	TGTGCCAGCGCCGGGACTAGCAGGGCGGAGACCCAGTACTTC
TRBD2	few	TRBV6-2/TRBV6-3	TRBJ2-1	CASGVAGGRSDEQFF	TGTGCCAGCGGTGTGGCGGGAGGGAGGTCCGATGAGCAGTTCTTC
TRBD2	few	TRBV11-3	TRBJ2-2	CASSPAGGTGELFF	TGTGCCAGCAGCCCCGCGGGGGGCACCGGGGAGCTGTTTTTT
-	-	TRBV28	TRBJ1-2	CASKKKNRSGYTF	TGTGCCAGCAAAAAAAAAAACCGGTCGGGCTACACCTTC
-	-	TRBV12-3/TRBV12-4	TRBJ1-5	CAGSSSDRRNQPQHF	TGTGCCGGCAGTTCCTCCGACAGGCGCAATCAGCCCCAGCATTTT
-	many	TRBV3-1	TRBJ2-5	CASSQVWQQETQYF	TGTGCCAGCAGCCAAGTATGGCAGCAAGAGACCCAGTACTTC
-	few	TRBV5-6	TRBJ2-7	CASSLLLDYEQYF	TGTGCCAGCAGCTTACTATTGGACTACGAGCAGTACTTC
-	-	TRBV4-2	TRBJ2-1	CASSQAGPYNEQFF	TGTGCCAGCAGCCAAGCGGGGCCCTACAATGAGCAGTTCTTC
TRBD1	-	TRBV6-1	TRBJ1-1	CASQGAPNTEAFF	TGTGCCAGCCAGGGGGCTCCGAACACTGAAGCTTTCTTT
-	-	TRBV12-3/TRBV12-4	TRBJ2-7	CASTIGDGSYEQYF	TGTGCCAGCACCATAGGGGACGGTTCCTACGAGCAGTACTTC
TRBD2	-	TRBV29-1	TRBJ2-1	CSVEGGAGGWYNEQFF	TGCAGCGTTGAAGGGGGGGCGGGAGGTTGGTACAATGAGCAGTTCTTC
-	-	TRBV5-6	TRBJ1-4	CASSLGSTGTLMRKLFF	TGTGCCAGCAGCTTAGGAAGCACCGGGACCTTAATGAGGAAACTGTTTTTT
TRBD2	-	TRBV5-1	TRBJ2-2	CASSLTLADTGELFF	TGCGCCAGCAGCTTGACTCTAGCGGACACCGGGGAGCTGTTTTTT
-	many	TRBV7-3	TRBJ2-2	CASSPRGVTGELFF	TGTGCCAGCAGCCCCCGTGGAGTCACCGGGGAGCTGTTTTTT
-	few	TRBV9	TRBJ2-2	CASSGGTPPDTGELFF	TGTGCCAGCAGCGGTGGGACCCCGCCGGACACCGGGGAGCTGTTTTTT
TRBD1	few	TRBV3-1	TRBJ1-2	CASSPTGQGAFTNYGYTF	TGTGCCAGCAGCCCTACAGGACAGGGGGCCTTCACGAACTATGGCTACACCTTC
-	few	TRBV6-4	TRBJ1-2	CASRLNDLPGEGYTF	TGTGCCAGCAGACTCAATGATCTGCCGGGGGAAGGCTACACCTTC
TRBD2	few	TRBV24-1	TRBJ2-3	CATSDSLAGEADTQYF	TGTGCCACCAGTGATTCTTTAGCGGGAGAGGCAGATACGCAGTATTTT
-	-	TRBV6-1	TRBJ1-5	CASRKNQPQHF	TGTGCCAGCCGGAAAAATCAGCCCCAGCATTTT
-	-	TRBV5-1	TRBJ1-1	CASSPQEALPNTEAFF	TGCGCCAGCAGCCCCCAGGAGGCATTGCCGAACACTGAAGCTTTCTTT